One and the same sample provided the 8 T cell receptor beta chains below, sequenced in a study of cytomegalovirus exposure and HLA in healthy donors. PCR employed 60 Vbeta and 13 Jbeta primers. The data were produced by immunoSEQ multiplex PCR, yet TCRdb's version contains in-frame clones alone and is incomplete. The sample lists 120,000 or so clones; about 80% were seen once. Material: PBMCs. These receptors were taken from a man aged 18 to 29 in good health and CMV-seronegative.

The chain uses TRBV7-2 and TRBJ2-2, with unresolved D. The CDR3 runs 16 residues. V lost 4 bases and J 0 bases, leaving 12 bases between the germline ends. Per the germline V gene, CDR1 is SGHTA and CDR2 is FQGNSA. The CDR3 nucleotides read TGTGCCAGCAGCTCGGTCATAAACGCGAACACCGGGGAGCTGTTTTTT. It translates to CASSSVINANTGELFF.

The chain employs TRBV7-2 and TRBJ1-1, with a possible D match to TRBD1 (5 bases). The V and J ends lost 10 bases and 4 bases respectively, with 19 bases between them. Per the germline V gene, CDR1 is SGHTA and CDR2 is FQGNSA. The CDR3 spans 14 residues. The CDR3 DNA sequence: TGTGCCACCTCCCCCACGGCAGGGATCACTGAAGCTTTCTTT. Residues: CATSPTAGITEAFF.

The V gene is TRBV7-9, the J gene TRBJ2-7; D gene unclear. Trimming pared 5 bases from V and 1 base from J, leaving 3 bases between. This CDR3 has 11 amino acids. Germline assignment: CDR1 SEHNR and CDR2 FQNEAQ (reference sequence). The CDR3 region is CASSASYEQYF. CDR3 nucleotides: TGTGCCAGCAGCGCGTCCTACGAGCAGTACTTC. Using reference TRBV7-9 and TRBJ2-7 for the parts outside the CDR3, the full variable domain is DTGVSQNPRHKITKRGQNVTFRCDPISEHNRLYWYRQTLGQGPEFLTYFQNEAQLEKSRLLSDRFSAERPKGSFSTLEIQRTEQGDSAMYLCASSASYEQYFGPGTRLTVT.

The genes are TRBV4-1 and TRBJ1-1, with 7 bases fitting TRBD1. Losses at the gene ends were 2 bases for V and 4 bases for J; bases not matched to a gene: 10. Germline V gene data show CDR1 as MGHRA and CDR2 as YSYEKL. CDR3 length: 16 amino acids. The CDR3: CASSQQTGDLGTEAFF. The CDR3 nucleotides are TGCGCCAGCAGCCAACAAACAGGGGATTTAGGCACTGAAGCTTTCTTT.

This chain connects TRBV19 to TRBJ1-3; a possible D gene is TRBD1 (5 bases). Germline loops: CDR1 LNHDA, CDR2 SQIVND (reference sequence). The CDR3 totals 15 residues. V was pared by 2 bases and J by 0 bases, with 8 bases between. The CDR3 here is CASSIMGGSGNTIYF. The CDR3 coding sequence is TGTGCCAGTAGTATAATGGGGGGCTCTGGAAACACCATATATTTT.

CDR3 region: CSVEGQGRGRNEQFF. Written as DNA, the CDR3 is TGCAGCGTTGAGGGGCAGGGCAGGGGGCGAAATGAGCAGTTCTTC. The V gene is TRBV29-1, the J gene TRBJ2-1; 8 nucleotides align to TRBD1. The length of the CDR3 is 15 residues. The V gene's germline CDR1 is SQVTM and CDR2 ANQGSEA. J gave up 7 bases and V 3 bases, and 11 bases lay outside the gene matches.

The chain recombines TRBV19 with TRBJ2-1; TRBD2 is a possible D gene (5 bases). Germline CDR1 reads LNHDA; CDR2 reads SQIVND (reference sequence). CDR3 length: 14 amino acids. Trimming left V 3 bases short and J 5 bases short, with 11 bases between. The CDR3 protein is CASSILALNNEQFF. CDR3 DNA: TGTGCCAGTAGTATCCTAGCCCTTAACAATGAGCAGTTCTTC.

The V call is TRBV15, the J call TRBJ1-5, with D unresolved. The V gene's germline CDR1 is LNHNV and CDR2 YYDKDF (reference sequence). The CDR3 totals 15 residues. Deletions cut 1 base from V and 1 base from J, with 8 bases between. This CDR3 is CATSRARSSNQPQHF. In DNA, the CDR3 is TGTGCCACCAGCAGAGCCAGGTCCAGCAATCAGCCCCAGCATTTT. The variable domain in full, completed from reference TRBV15 and TRBJ1-5, reads DAMVIQNPRYQVTQFGKPVTLSCSQTLNHNVMYWYQQKSSQAPKLLFHYYDKDFNNEADTPDNFQSRRPNTSFCFLDIRSPGLGDTAMYLCATSRARSSNQPQHFGDGTRLSIL.